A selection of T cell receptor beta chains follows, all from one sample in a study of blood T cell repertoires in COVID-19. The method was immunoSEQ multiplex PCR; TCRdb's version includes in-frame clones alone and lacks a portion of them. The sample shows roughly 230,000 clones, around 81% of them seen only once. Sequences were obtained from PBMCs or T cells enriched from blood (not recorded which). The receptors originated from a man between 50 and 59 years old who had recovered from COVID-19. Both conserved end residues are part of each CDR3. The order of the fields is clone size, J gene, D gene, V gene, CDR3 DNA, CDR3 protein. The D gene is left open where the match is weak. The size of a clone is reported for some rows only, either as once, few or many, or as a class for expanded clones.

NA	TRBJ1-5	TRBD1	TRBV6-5	TGTGCCAGCAGTTGGACAGGGGATCAGCCCCAGCATTTT	CASSWTGDQPQHF
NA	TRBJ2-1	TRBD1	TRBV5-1	TGCGCCAGCAGCTTGGTGGACAGGGGAGGGAATGAGCAGTTCTTC	CASSLVDRGGNEQFF
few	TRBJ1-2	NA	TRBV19	TGTGCCAGTAGTAAACAGGGTAACTATGGCTACACCTTC	CASSKQGNYGYTF
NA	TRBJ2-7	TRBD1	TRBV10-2	TGCGCCAGCAGTGCTACGGACAGGGGGGGACTCGAGCAGTACTTC	CASSATDRGGLEQYF
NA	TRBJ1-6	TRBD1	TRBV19	TGTGCCAGTAGTTATGGCGACAGGGTGGGTTCACCCCTCCACTTT	CASSYGDRVGSPLHF
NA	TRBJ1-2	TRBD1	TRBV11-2	TGTGCCAGCAGCTTCGAGGGGGCGCGGGCCTACACCTTC	CASSFEGARAYTF
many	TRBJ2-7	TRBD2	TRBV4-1	TGCGCCAGCAGCCAAGTTGATATGGGACTAGCCCGCGAGCAGTACTTC	CASSQVDMGLAREQYF
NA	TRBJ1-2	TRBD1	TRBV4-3	TGCGCCAGCAGCCAAGCGGACAGGGGTGGGTATGGCTACACCTTC	CASSQADRGGYGYTF
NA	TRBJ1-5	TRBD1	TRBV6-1	TGTGCCAGCAGTGAGAGGGACAGGGTCCCCCAGCCCCAGCATTTT	CASSERDRVPQPQHF
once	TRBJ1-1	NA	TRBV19	TGTGCCAGTAAACTACAAACGGCAGGGACTGAAGCTTTCTTT	CASKLQTAGTEAFF
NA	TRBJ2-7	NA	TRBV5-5	TGTGCCAGCAGACAACAGGGCTACGAGCAGTACTTC	CASRQQGYEQYF
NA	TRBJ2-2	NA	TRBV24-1	TGTGCCACCAGTGAGAGTGGAGCAAAGCTGTTTTTT	CATSESGAKLFF
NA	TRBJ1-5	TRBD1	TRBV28	TGTGCCAGCAGTCCCTGGACAGGGTCGGGCAATCAGCCCCAGCATTTT	CASSPWTGSGNQPQHF
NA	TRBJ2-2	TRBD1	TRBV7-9	TGTGCCAGCAGCTTTACACAGGGGGCGAACACCGGGGAGCTGTTTTTT	CASSFTQGANTGELFF
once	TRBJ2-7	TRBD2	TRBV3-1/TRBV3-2	TGTGCCAGCAGCTCTGGACTAGTTTCCTACGAGCAGTACTTC	CASSSGLVSYEQYF
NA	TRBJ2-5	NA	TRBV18	TGTGCCAGCTCACCCACGGGGGGCGGAGAGACCCAGTACTTC	CASSPTGGGETQYF
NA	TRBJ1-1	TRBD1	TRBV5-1	TGCGCCAGCAGCCCGATACAGGGGGCGAATAGGAACACTGAAGCTTTCTTT	CASSPIQGANRNTEAFF
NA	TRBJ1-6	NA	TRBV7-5	TGTGCCAGAAGCTTATGGGGACAGGGCCTTCTCCTCTATAATTCACCCCTCCACTTT	CARSLWGQGLLLYNSPLHF
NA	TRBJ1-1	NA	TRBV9	TGTGCCAGCAGCGTATCGTCAGCAGGCGCTGAAGCTTTCTTT	CASSVSSAGAEAFF
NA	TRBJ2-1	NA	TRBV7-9	TGTGCCAGCAGCCACACCCGGAGCTCCTACAATGAGCAGTTCTTC	CASSHTRSSYNEQFF
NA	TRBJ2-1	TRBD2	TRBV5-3	TGTGCCAGAAGCCCCCGGTCGGCTAGCGGGAGGAGCGACAATGAGCAGTTCTTC	CARSPRSASGRSDNEQFF
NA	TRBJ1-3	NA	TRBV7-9	TGTGCCAGCAGGCACAGAAGCTCTGGAAACACCATATATTTT	CASRHRSSGNTIYF
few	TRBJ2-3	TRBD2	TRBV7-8	TGTGCCAGCAGCTCGTCTAGCGGGGGGTCAGATACGCAGTATTTT	CASSSSSGGSDTQYF
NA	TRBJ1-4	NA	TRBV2	TGTGCCAGCAGGCTAGGTTTTAATGAAAAACTGTTTTTT	CASRLGFNEKLFF
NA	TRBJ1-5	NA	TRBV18	TGTGCCAGCTCGAAGCTTCGACAGAGCAATCAGCCCCAGCATTTT	CASSKLRQSNQPQHF
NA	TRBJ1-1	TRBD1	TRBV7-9	TGTGCCAGCAGCTCCCGACAGGGGGGACGGAGCACTGAAGCTTTCTTT	CASSSRQGGRSTEAFF
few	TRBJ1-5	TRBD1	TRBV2	TGTGCCAGCAGTGAAGAGACAGGGAATCAGCCCCAGCATTTT	CASSEETGNQPQHF
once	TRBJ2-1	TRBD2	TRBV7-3	TGTGCCAGCAGCTTACGGGGACTAGCGGGAGGAACGCCAGGGGAGCAGTTCTTC	CASSLRGLAGGTPGEQFF
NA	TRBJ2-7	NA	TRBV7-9	TGTGCCAGCAGCCTCCAAGTTACCGCTGCGGGGGAGCAGTACTTC	CASSLQVTAAGEQYF
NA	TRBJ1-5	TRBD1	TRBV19	TGTGCCAGTAGTATTAAGGACAGGGGGCAAAGCAATCAGCCCCAGCATTTT	CASSIKDRGQSNQPQHF
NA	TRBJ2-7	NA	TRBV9	TGTGCCAGCAGCGCCGTCGACAGAGCCTACGAGCAGTACTTC	CASSAVDRAYEQYF
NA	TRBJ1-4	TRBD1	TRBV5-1	TGCGCCAGCAGCTCGGGACAGGGCTATGGTGAAAAACTGTTTTTT	CASSSGQGYGEKLFF
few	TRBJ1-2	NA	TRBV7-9	TGTGCCAGCAGCGCCGCGTTAACCCCGCGCGGCTATGGCTACACCTTC	CASSAALTPRGYGYTF
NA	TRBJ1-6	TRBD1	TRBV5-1	TGCGCCAGCAGCACGTACAGGGGGACGGGTACGTCGAATTCACCCCTCCACTTT	CASSTYRGTGTSNSPLHF
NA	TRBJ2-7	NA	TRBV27	TGTGCCAGCAGGGACTGGAGCTCCTACGAGCAGTACTTC	CASRDWSSYEQYF
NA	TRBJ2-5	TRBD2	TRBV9	TGTGCCAGCAGCGTTATGGGAGGGCGGGAGACCCAGTACTTC	CASSVMGGRETQYF
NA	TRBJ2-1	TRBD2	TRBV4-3	TGCGCCAGCAGCCAAGATGGGACTAGCGGGGGTTACAATGAGCAGTTCTTC	CASSQDGTSGGYNEQFF
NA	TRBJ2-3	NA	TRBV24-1	TGTGCCACCAGTCCTCGGGACAAAGGCACAGATACGCAGTATTTT	CATSPRDKGTDTQYF
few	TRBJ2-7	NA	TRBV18	TGTGCCAGCTCACCACGAGAGTATACCTACGAGCAGTACTTC	CASSPREYTYEQYF
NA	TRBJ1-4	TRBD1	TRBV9	TGTGCCAGCAGCCTCGGACAGGGGGCAATCTCTAATGAAAAACTGTTTTTT	CASSLGQGAISNEKLFF
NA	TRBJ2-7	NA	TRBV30	TGTGCCTGGGGTACCGGGCGAGTGATAAGAGGGGAGCAGTACTTC	CAWGTGRVIRGEQYF
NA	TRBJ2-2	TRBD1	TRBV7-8	TGTGCCAGCAGCAAAGGGGGCGTTGGCACCGGGGAGCTGTTTTTT	CASSKGGVGTGELFF
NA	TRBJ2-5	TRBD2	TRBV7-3	TGTGCCAGCAGCTCAAATTCACCGGGACTAGCGGGGGGACGGCATGAGACCCAGTACTTC	CASSSNSPGLAGGRHETQYF
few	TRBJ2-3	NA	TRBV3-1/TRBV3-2	TGTGCCAGCAGCCGGCCCCCCTCAAGGCGTAAGAGGGATACGCAGTATTTT	CASSRPPSRRKRDTQYF
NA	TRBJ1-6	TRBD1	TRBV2	TGTGCCAGCAGTGGGGGAGGGGGACAGGATAATTCACCCCTCCACTTT	CASSGGGGQDNSPLHF
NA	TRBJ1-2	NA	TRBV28	TGTGCCAGCAGGACAGTGAAAGGGTACACCTTC	CASRTVKGYTF
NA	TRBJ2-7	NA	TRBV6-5	TGTGCCAGCAGGCAGGGGATTTCCTACGAGCAGTACTTC	CASRQGISYEQYF
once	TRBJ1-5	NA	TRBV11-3	TGTGCCAGCAGCTTCGAGAGCAATCAGCCCCAGCATTTT	CASSFESNQPQHF
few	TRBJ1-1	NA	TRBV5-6	TGTGCCAGCAGCCCTCGCGGGGGGAGGAACACTGAAGCTTTCTTT	CASSPRGGRNTEAFF
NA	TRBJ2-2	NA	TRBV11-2	TGTGCCAGCAGCTTAGCGCCCAGGACAAACACCGGGGAGCTGTTTTTT	CASSLAPRTNTGELFF
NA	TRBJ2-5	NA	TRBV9	TGTGCCAGCAGCGTAGCGCAGCAAGAGACCCAGTACTTC	CASSVAQQETQYF
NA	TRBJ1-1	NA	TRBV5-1	TGCGCCAGCAGCTTGGGAGCAGGGGTAGGCACTGAAGCTTTCTTT	CASSLGAGVGTEAFF
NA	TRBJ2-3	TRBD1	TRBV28	TGTGCCAGCAGTGGGACAGGTTTTAGCACAGATACGCAGTATTTT	CASSGTGFSTDTQYF
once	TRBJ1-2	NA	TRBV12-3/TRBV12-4	TGTGCCAGCAGACGCAGGGCATATGGCTACACCTTC	CASRRRAYGYTF
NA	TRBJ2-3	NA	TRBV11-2	TGTGCCAGCAGCTTATCGGGCGCAGGGCAGGGAGATACGCAGTATTTT	CASSLSGAGQGDTQYF
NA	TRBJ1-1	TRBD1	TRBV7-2	TGTGCCAGCAGCTGGGGGGGACAGGGGGCCAGTGAAGCTTTCTTT	CASSWGGQGASEAFF
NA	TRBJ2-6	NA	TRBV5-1	TGCGCCAGCAGCTTGACGGGGGGCGGGGGAAGGGTTACCAACGTCCTGACTTTC	CASSLTGGGGRVTNVLTF
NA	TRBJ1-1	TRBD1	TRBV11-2	TGTGCCAGCAGCTTTACAGGGGCTCGCCTAGCTTTCTTT	CASSFTGARLAFF
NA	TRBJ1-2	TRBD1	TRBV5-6	TGTGCCAGCAGCTGGGACAGACGGGGCTACACCTTC	CASSWDRRGYTF